The 27 T cell receptor beta chains below were found in one sample sequenced in a study of Graves' ophthalmopathy and Graves' hyperthyroidism. From RNA, the CDR3 regions of TCR beta chains were amplified and sequenced. Amplification began with first-round RT-PCR using HTBI primers, then second-round multiplex PCR was performed. One entry per CDR3 protein results from TCRdb running MiXCR on the multiplex PCR reads. The table lists hundreds of thousands of distinct CDR3 sequences, approximately 21% of them singletons. Sample: peripheral blood. The receptor source for this set is a woman under 30 with stable Graves' hyperthyroidism. Some clones in this sample may be carry-over from other donors' samples.

This clonotype appeared many times. The chain couples TRBV3-1 to TRBJ1-2; weak D call: TRBD1 (5 bases). This CDR3 has 13 residues. CDR1 LGHDT and CDR2 YNNKEL come from the germline V gene (reference sequence). Trimming pared 1 base from V and 10 bases from J, leaving 13 bases between. CDR3 protein: CASSQVERGTYTF. The CDR3 bases are TGTGCCAGCAGCCAAGTAGAGAGAGGGACCTACACCTTC.

This clonotype was picked up a small number of times. The rearrangement uses TRBV6-1 and TRBJ2-5; D is tentatively TRBD1 or TRBD2 (5 bases each). Germline-derived CDR1 and CDR2 are MNHNS and SASEGT. This CDR3 region has 16 residues. The V and J ends lost 6 bases and 0 bases respectively, with 17 bases between them. CDR3 region: CASRVTGTANQETQYF. The CDR3 coding sequence is TGTGCCAGCAGAGTCACCGGGACCGCAAACCAAGAGACCCAGTACTTC.

This clonotype was observed a few times. The rearrangement links TRBV11-2 to TRBJ1-1, with TRBD1 as a possible D gene (5 bases). Germline V gene data show CDR1 as SGHAT and CDR2 as FQNNGV. This CDR3 comprises 13 residues. The V end lost 6 bases, the J end lost 4 bases, and 12 bases lay between the germline ends. CDR3 coding DNA: TGTGCCAGCAGATTCGGGGGAGGCACTGAAGCTTTCTTT. Its translation is CASRFGGGTEAFF.

The genes are TRBV28 and TRBJ2-5, with D possibly TRBD2 on 6 matching bases. CDR3 length: 16 amino acids. Deletions cut 4 bases from V and 4 bases from J, with 19 bases between. CDR1 and CDR2 (germline): MDHEN, SYDVKM. The CDR3 DNA reads as TGTGCCAGCAGTTGGCAGGTCGGGGGTTCAGGAGAGACCCAGTACTTC. It translates to CASSWQVGGSGETQYF.

The sample holds many counts of this clonotype. CDR3 bases: TGTGCCAGCAGCCAACTAGCGGATTTTTGGTCGCAAGAGACCCAGTACTTC. Amino acids: CASSQLADFWSQETQYF. The rearrangement joins TRBV14 to TRBJ2-5, with 7 bases fitting TRBD2. Germline V gene sequence: CDR1 SGHDN, CDR2 FVKESK. With V trimmed by 2 bases and J by 2 bases, 11 bases remained unmatched. This CDR3 is built from 17 residues.

The chain recombines TRBV7-8 with TRBJ1-1; weak D call: TRBD1 (5 bases). CDR1 is SGHVS and CDR2 is FQNEAQ in the germline V gene. V shed 5 bases and J shed 10 bases, with 17 bases lying between them. This CDR3 spans 13 amino acids. For the CDR3, the DNA is TGTGCCAGCAGCAACGGTGAAGGGACCGGAGCTTTCTTT. Translation gives CASSNGEGTGAFF. Together with reference TRBV7-8 and TRBJ1-1, the CDR3 gives the full variable domain: GAGVSQSPRYKVAKRGQDVALRCDPISGHVSLFWYQQALGQGPEFLTYFQNEAQLDKSGLPSDRFFAERPEGSVSTLKIQRTQQEDSAVYLCASSNGEGTGAFFGQGTRLTVV.

The gene calls are TRBV28 and TRBJ2-5, with TRBD1 matching over 11 bases. V was clipped by 3 bases and J by 5 bases; unmatched bases: 8. The germline V gene encodes CDR1 MDHEN and CDR2 SYDVKM. The CDR3 covers 16 residues. Here the CDR3 DNA reads TGTGCCAGCAGTTTTTCCCGGACAGGGGGCGCGGAGACCCAGTACTTC. The encoded protein is CASSFSRTGGAETQYF.

This rearrangement joins TRBV12-3 or TRBV12-4 to TRBJ2-7, with a tentative D call TRBD2 (6 bases). The CDR3 loop spans 15 amino acids. Between the trimmed V and J ends, which lost 6 bases and 2 bases, there was a span of 17 bases. The CDR3 sequence is CASSTRDSPPYEQYF. The DNA for the CDR3 is TGTGCCAGCAGCACCCGGGACTCCCCACCCTACGAGCAGTACTTC.

The CDR3 reads CASSLPDRMGAFF. The CDR3 DNA reads as TGTGCCAGCAGTTTACCCGACAGGATGGGAGCTTTCTTT. V usage is TRBV28 and J usage is TRBJ1-1; weak D call: TRBD1 (6 bases). Germline CDR1 reads MDHEN; CDR2 reads SYDVKM. V was trimmed by 2 bases and J by 10 bases, leaving 14 bases between them. This CDR3 region has 13 residues.

This chain uses TRBV28 with TRBJ1-2; 7 positions match TRBD1. V dropped 5 bases and J dropped 8; count of bases not matched to a gene: 11. The germline gives CDR1 MDHEN, CDR2 SYDVKM. CDR3 length: 14 residues. CDR3 sequence: CASSTPGQVGGYTF. The CDR3, as DNA: TGTGCCAGCAGTACCCCAGGACAGGTCGGAGGCTACACCTTC.

This chain connects TRBV13 to TRBJ2-7; the match to TRBD1 covers 8 bases. V dropped 5 bases and J dropped 7; count of bases not matched to a gene: 7. Germline loops: CDR1 PRHDT, CDR2 FYEKMQ (reference sequence). The CDR3 is 13 residues long. This chain's CDR3 is CASSRGQGGEQYF. The DNA of the CDR3 is TGTGCCAGCAGCCGAGGACAGGGAGGTGAGCAGTACTTC.

The chain recombines TRBV10-1 with TRBJ2-4, with TRBD1 matching over 7 bases. The CDR3 is 16 amino acids. Per germline, CDR1 WNHNN and CDR2 SYGVQD (reference sequence). With V trimmed by 5 bases and J by 7 bases, 14 bases remained unmatched. The CDR3 reads CASSSVTGSGWNIQYF. In DNA, the CDR3 is TGCGCCAGCAGTTCGGTGACAGGGAGTGGGTGGAACATTCAGTACTTC.

The chain employs TRBV2 and TRBJ2-6; D call uncertain. V was pared by 5 bases and J by 0 bases, with 8 bases between. This CDR3 spans 15 amino acids. The germline V gene has CDR1 SNHLY and CDR2 FYNNEI. The CDR3 sequence: CASSSALSGANVLTF. As DNA, the CDR3 is TGTGCCAGCAGTTCGGCCCTCTCTGGGGCCAACGTCCTGACTTTC.

The sample holds many counts of this clonotype. The chain has TRBV28 and TRBJ1-5; D unclear. CDR1 MDHEN and CDR2 SYDVKM come from the germline V gene. The CDR3 is made up of 14 amino acids. V lost 4 bases to trimming and J lost 5 bases, with 12 bases between them. DNA of the CDR3: TGTGCCAGCAGTTCCTCGTGGGTCCATCAGCCCCAGCATTTT. Protein sequence: CASSSSWVHQPQHF. Combining the CDR3 with reference TRBV28 and TRBJ1-5 gives the whole variable domain DVKVTQSSRYLVKRTGEKVFLECVQDMDHENMFWYRQDPGLGLRLIYFSYDVKMKEKGDIPEGYSVSREKKERFSLILESASTNQTSMYLCASSSSWVHQPQHFGDGTRLSIL.

The V gene is TRBV5-1, the J gene TRBJ1-2; unclear D gene. The CDR3 covers 14 residues. Germline CDR1 is SGHRS and CDR2 is YFSETQ. The V end was cut by 4 bases, the J end by 4 bases, with 14 bases between. The CDR3 nucleotides read TGCGCCAGCAGCCCAACGACGGACTCCTATGGCTACACCTTC. Translation gives CASSPTTDSYGYTF.

The chain uses TRBV12-5 and TRBJ2-3; D gene unclear. This CDR3 has 13 residues. Germline V lookup: CDR1 LGHNT, CDR2 FRNRAP. Trimming took 4 bases from V and 1 from J, leaving 6 bases between them. The CDR3 reads CASGYSGTDTQYF. Here the CDR3 DNA reads TGTGCTAGTGGTTACAGCGGCACAGATACGCAGTATTTT.

In this sample, this clonotype turned up many times. The chain combines TRBV6-2 or TRBV6-3 with TRBJ1-5; a possible D gene is TRBD1 (5 bases). The germline V gene has CDR1 MNHEY and CDR2 SVGEGT. V was shortened by 4 bases and J by 4 bases, with 11 bases between the two germline ends. The CDR3 extends over 14 amino acids. CDR3 bases: TGTGCCAGCAGTTGGGACGGACCAAATCAGCCCCAGCATTTT. This sequence encodes CASSWDGPNQPQHF.

This clonotype was seen many times. The V and J genes are TRBV4-1 and TRBJ2-7; D gene ambiguous. Between the trimmed V and J ends, which lost 4 bases and 4 bases, there was a span of 14 bases. This CDR3 is 14 amino acids long. Germline loops: CDR1 MGHRA, CDR2 YSYEKL. The chain's CDR3 is CASSPSDSIYEQYF. The CDR3 DNA reads TGCGCCAGCAGCCCCTCAGACTCCATATACGAGCAGTACTTC.

J is TRBJ2-7 and V is TRBV20-1; tentatively, D is TRBD1 (5 bases). This CDR3 region has 13 residues. Germline CDR1 is DFQATT and CDR2 is SNEGSKA (reference sequence). Trimming took 1 base from V and 5 from J, leaving 12 bases between them. CDR3 bases: TGCAGTGCTAGAGCGGGTGGGGCCGACGAGCAGTACTTC. Encoded protein: CSARAGGADEQYF.

Many counts were recorded for this clonotype. Here the CDR3 reads CASSLRGARETQYF. The CDR3 nucleotides read TGCGCCAGCAGTTTGAGAGGGGCGAGGGAGACCCAGTACTTC. The V and J genes are TRBV5-1 and TRBJ2-5; the D call may be TRBD1 or TRBD2 (5 bases each). The CDR3 runs to 14 residues. V dropped 5 bases and J dropped 5 bases, with 16 bases sitting between them. Looked up from germline, CDR1 is SGHRS and CDR2 is YFSETQ.

This clonotype was seen only a few times. The chain links TRBV9 to TRBJ2-2, with 11 bases lining up with TRBD2. The trim removed 3 bases at V and 2 bases at J, leaving 9 bases unmatched. The germline V gene encodes CDR1 SGDLS and CDR2 YYNGEE. The CDR3 runs 18 residues. CDR3 bases: TGTGCCAGCAGCGACGCAGGGACTAGCGGAGGTAACACCGGGGAGCTGTTTTTT. Amino acids: CASSDAGTSGGNTGELFF.

The genes are TRBV12-3 or TRBV12-4 and TRBJ2-5; possible D gene TRBD2, 6 bases. V shed 5 bases and J shed 5 bases, with 15 bases lying between them. The CDR3 covers 14 residues. In nucleotides, the CDR3 is TGTGCCAGCAGTAAGCGGCAGGAGGGGGAGACCCAGTACTTC. Amino acids: CASSKRQEGETQYF.

The genes are TRBV7-2 and TRBJ2-7, with D perhaps TRBD1 or TRBD2 (5 bases each). With 5 bases removed from V and 0 bases from J, the gap between germline ends came to 11 bases. Germline V lookup: CDR1 SGHTA, CDR2 FQGNSA. This CDR3 has 14 residues. The CDR3 DNA sequence: TGTGCCAGCAGCACGGGACCTCTCTCCTACGAGCAGTACTTC. Amino acids: CASSTGPLSYEQYF. Full variable domain (rest looked up from reference TRBV7-2 and TRBJ2-7): GAGVSQSPSNKVTEKGKDVELRCDPISGHTALYWYRQSLGQGLEFLIYFQGNSAPDKSGLPSDRFSAERTGGSVSTLTIQRTQQEDSAVYLCASSTGPLSYEQYFGPGTRLTVT.

This clonotype was counted ten times or more. V and J are TRBV28 and TRBJ1-2, with a weak D call TRBD1 (6 bases). The CDR3 consists of 13 residues. V was pared by 8 bases and J by 6 bases, with 16 bases between. Germline V lookup: CDR1 MDHEN, CDR2 SYDVKM. In DNA, the CDR3 is TGTGCCAGCCAAGACCAGGGGAGTAATGGCTACACCTTC. Amino acid sequence: CASQDQGSNGYTF.

This clonotype was seen repeatedly, ten times or more. This chain joins TRBV12-3 or TRBV12-4 and TRBJ2-2, with D perhaps given as TRBD1 or TRBD2 (5 bases each). Trimming shortened V by 6 bases and J by 6 bases, and 14 bases separated the two germline ends. The CDR3 loop spans 14 amino acids. The CDR3 nucleotides read TGTGCCAGCAGCGGGGCAGGGTTCGCCGGGGAGCTGTTTTTT. As protein: CASSGAGFAGELFF.

This clonotype was seen at least ten times. The rearrangement uses TRBV6-1 and TRBJ2-6; no clear D. In germline, CDR1 is MNHNS, CDR2 SASEGT. The CDR3 is made up of 16 amino acids. Trimming cost V 7 bases and J 0 bases, with 13 bases left between them. CDR3 sequence (DNA): TGTGCCAGCAACGGACCCCTGGTCTCTGGGGCCAACGTCCTGACTTTC. It yields the protein CASNGPLVSGANVLTF.

This clonotype was seen once. The V call is TRBV12-3 or TRBV12-4, the J call TRBJ1-1, with D unresolved. Deletions cut 5 bases from V and 3 bases from J, with 10 bases between. The CDR3 runs 13 residues. CDR3 DNA sequence: TGTGCCAGCAGTACCCGGAGAGACACTGAAGCTTTCTTT. Encoded protein: CASSTRRDTEAFF.